The source of this T cell receptor beta chain is a study of T cells expressing NK-cell markers. TCRdb re-called the 5' RACE reads, yielding one record per CDR3 amino acid sequence without DNA. The sample table includes roughly 390,000 distinct CDR3 sequences. The CDR3 consists of 16 residues. Looked up from germline, CDR1 is MNHEY and CDR2 is SVGAGI. The sample comprised blood T cells: a sorted CD56 or NKG2C T cell subset, CD4+ or CD8+ T cells, or bulk PBMC T cells (not recorded which). The receptor was derived from a man aged 18-69 years in good health. This chain links TRBV6-5 with TRBJ2-3; no DNA is available, so the TRBD1 call from TCRdb remains unchecked. CDR3: CASSYKGYDITDTQYF.